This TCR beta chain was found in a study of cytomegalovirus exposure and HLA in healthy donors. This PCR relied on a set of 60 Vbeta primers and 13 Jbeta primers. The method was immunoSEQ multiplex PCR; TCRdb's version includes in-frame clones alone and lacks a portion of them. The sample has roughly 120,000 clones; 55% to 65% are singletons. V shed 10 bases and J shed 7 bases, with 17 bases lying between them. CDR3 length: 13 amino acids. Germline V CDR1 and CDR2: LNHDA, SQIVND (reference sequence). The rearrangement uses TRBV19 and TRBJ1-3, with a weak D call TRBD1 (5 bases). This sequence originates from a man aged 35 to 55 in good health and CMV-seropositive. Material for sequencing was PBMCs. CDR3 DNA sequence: TGTGCCACCAGGAGGGAGGGACCGAACACCATATATTTT. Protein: CATRREGPNTIYF.